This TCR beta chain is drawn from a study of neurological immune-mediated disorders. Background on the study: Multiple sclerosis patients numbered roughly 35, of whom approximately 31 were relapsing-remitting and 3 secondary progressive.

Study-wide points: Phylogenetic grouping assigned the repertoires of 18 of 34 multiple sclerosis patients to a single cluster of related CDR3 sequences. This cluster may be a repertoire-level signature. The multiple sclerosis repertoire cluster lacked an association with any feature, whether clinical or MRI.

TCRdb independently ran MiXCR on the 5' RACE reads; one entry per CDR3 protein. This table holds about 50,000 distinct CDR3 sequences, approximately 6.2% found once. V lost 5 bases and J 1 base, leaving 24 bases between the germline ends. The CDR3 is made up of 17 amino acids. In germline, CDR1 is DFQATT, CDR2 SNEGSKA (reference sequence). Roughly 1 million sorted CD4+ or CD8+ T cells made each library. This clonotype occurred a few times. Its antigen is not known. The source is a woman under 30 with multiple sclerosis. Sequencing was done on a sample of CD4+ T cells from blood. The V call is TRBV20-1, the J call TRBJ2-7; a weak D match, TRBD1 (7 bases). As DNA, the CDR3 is TGCAGTGCTTTTCCCGCAGGAGGGACAGAGCTATCCTACGAGCAGTACTTC. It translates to CSAFPAGGTELSYEQYF.